Below are 13 T cell receptor beta chains sequenced from a single sample in a study of T cells in Graves' hyperthyroidism and ophthalmopathy. Researchers took RNA transcripts and amplified the TCR beta CDR3 regions from them. During a first-round RT-PCR of the TCR CDR3, the HTBI primer set was used. Using its own MiXCR run on the multiplex PCR reads, TCRdb lists one record per CDR3 protein. The sample consists of about 600,000 distinct CDR3 sequences, approximately 15% of them appearing once. The specimen sequenced was blood. These receptors all come from a woman between 35 and 50 years old with Graves' ophthalmopathy.

The chain employs TRBV5-1 and TRBJ1-2, with TRBD1 matching 10 bases. The length of the CDR3 is 18 residues. Germline CDR1 is SGHRS and CDR2 is YFSETQ. J gave up 8 bases and V 0 bases, and 16 bases lay outside the gene matches. CDR3 in amino acids: CASSLGGWGQGSVKGYTF. CDR3 nucleotide sequence: TGCGCCAGCAGCTTGGGGGGGTGGGGACAGGGGTCCGTGAAAGGCTACACCTTC. Together with reference TRBV5-1 and TRBJ1-2, the CDR3 gives the full variable domain: KAGVTQTPRYLIKTRGQQVTLSCSPISGHRSVSWYQQTPGQGLQFLFEYFSETQRNKGNFPGRFSGRQFSNSRSEMNVSTLELGDSALYLCASSLGGWGQGSVKGYTFGSGTRLTVV.

The V and J genes are TRBV4-1 and TRBJ1-1, with D hard to call. The germline CDR1 and CDR2 sequences are MGHRA and YSYEKL. This CDR3 spans 15 amino acids. The V gene lost 1 base and the J gene lost 8 bases, with 17 bases spanning the gap. Here the CDR3 DNA reads TGCGCCAGCAGCCAAGCTACGTCCACCAAGGCCGAAGCTTTCTTT. As protein: CASSQATSTKAEAFF.

V is TRBV7-8 and J is TRBJ1-2, with D possibly being TRBD1 (6 bases). Between the trimmed V and J ends, which lost 0 bases and 4 bases, there was a span of 15 bases. Germline CDR1 is SGHVS and CDR2 is FQNEAQ. This CDR3 is built from 16 residues. CDR3 residues: CASSLANRAGVYGYTF. The DNA of the CDR3 is TGTGCCAGCAGCTTAGCGAATCGGGCAGGGGTCTATGGCTACACCTTC.

The J gene is TRBJ1-5, the V gene TRBV5-1; no reliable D call. V lost 3 bases and J 4 bases, leaving 8 bases between the germline ends. In germline, CDR1 is SGHRS, CDR2 YFSETQ. This CDR3 is built from 13 residues. The CDR3 DNA follows: TGCGCCAGCAGCTATAATGGAAATCAGCCCCAGCATTTT. Translating gives CASSYNGNQPQHF.

The sample holds a few counts of this clonotype. The chain couples TRBV5-1 to TRBJ2-1; the D gene is possibly TRBD2 (7 bases). Trimming stripped 4 bases from V and 6 bases from J, with 17 bases between. Germline V gene sequence: CDR1 SGHRS, CDR2 YFSETQ. The CDR3 runs to 15 residues. For the CDR3, the DNA is TGCGCCAGCAGCCATGGGGGGGCCTCTGGCAATGAGCAGTTCTTC. This translates into CASSHGGASGNEQFF.

This clonotype was detected a few times. V and J are TRBV15 and TRBJ2-7, with TRBD1 identical over 8 bases. Trimming took 3 bases from V and 0 from J; bases not matched to a gene: 1. There are 14 residues in the CDR3. Germline CDR1 reads LNHNV; CDR2 reads YYDKDF (reference sequence). This CDR3 reads CATSRTGDSYEQYF. CDR3 nucleotide sequence: TGTGCCACCAGCAGGACAGGGGACTCCTACGAGCAGTACTTC.

With regard to this clonotype: This may stem from a read error, because a much larger clone lies one nucleotide away. J is TRBJ2-7 and V is TRBV20-1; 10 positions match TRBD2. Germline V lookup: CDR1 DFQATT, CDR2 SNEGSKA (reference sequence). The CDR3 loop spans 23 amino acids. In DNA, the CDR3 is TGCGGTGCTAGAGACCCAGCTCAGGCGGGACTAGCGAGCCCCCTCCCACCCCCTTACGAGCAGTACTTC. It encodes CGARDPAQAGLASPLPPPYEQYF.

This clonotype was counted a few times. This chain links TRBV5-1 with TRBJ2-5; D perhaps matches TRBD2 (5 bases). V gave up 1 base and J gave up 1 base, with 11 bases separating them. The CDR3 spans 15 residues. The germline V gene has CDR1 SGHRS and CDR2 YFSETQ. CDR3 coding DNA: TGCGCCAGCAGCTTGCCCTCGAGCGGCCAAGAGACCCAGTACTTC. Translation: CASSLPSSGQETQYF.

This clonotype was observed a handful of times. The genes are TRBV7-8 and TRBJ1-1; 7 bases are a match to TRBD1. Germline CDR1 is SGHVS and CDR2 is FQNEAQ. V shed 5 bases, J shed 1 base, and the junction held 7 bases outside the gene matches. The CDR3 extends over 15 amino acids. The CDR3 loop reads CASSPRDSANTEAFF. In DNA form, the CDR3 reads TGTGCCAGCAGCCCCAGGGACAGCGCGAACACTGAAGCTTTCTTT.

This clonotype was seen at least ten times. The chain links TRBV28 to TRBJ1-1; possible D gene TRBD1, 5 bases. Germline V lookup: CDR1 MDHEN, CDR2 SYDVKM. This CDR3 has 16 residues. The germline V and J ends were trimmed by 6 bases and 5 bases, with 22 bases remaining between them. The CDR3 here is CASRDSSRGRATEAFF. The CDR3 DNA follows: TGTGCCAGCAGAGATTCCTCCCGGGGCAGGGCGACTGAAGCTTTCTTT.

This clonotype showed up just a few times. The chain is built from TRBV6-1 and TRBJ1-5, with TRBD1 identical over 9 bases. The J segment lost 4 bases and the V segment lost 5 bases, leaving 9 bases of the junction unmatched. The V gene's germline CDR1 is MNHNS and CDR2 SASEGT. The CDR3 is 16 residues long. This chain's CDR3 is CASSYNRGLENQPQHF. Here the CDR3 DNA reads TGTGCCAGCAGTTATAACAGGGGGCTGGAGAATCAGCCCCAGCATTTT.

This clonotype was observed at least ten times. The chain is built from TRBV20-1 and TRBJ1-5; weak D call: TRBD1 (5 bases). V lost 6 bases, J lost 6 bases, and 18 bases lay in between. From germline, CDR1 is DFQATT and CDR2 SNEGSKA (reference sequence). The CDR3 is made up of 14 amino acids. DNA of the CDR3: TGCAGTGCCAGTGAGACGGGGGGGGTTCAGCCCCAGCATTTT. It is translated as CSASETGGVQPQHF.

This clonotype has a count of ten or more. This sequence joins TRBV20-1 and TRBJ1-2; 7 nucleotides line up with TRBD1. The CDR3 runs to 13 residues. The V and J ends lost 3 bases and 4 bases, in that order; junction bases with no gene match: 5. Germline V lookup: CDR1 DFQATT, CDR2 SNEGSKA (reference sequence). In DNA, the CDR3 is TGCAGTGCTAGGGCAGGGGGAAGCTATGGCTACACCTTC. Protein product: CSARAGGSYGYTF.